The clone carrying this TCR beta chain occurred many times. Its antigen is undetermined. The DNA ends 3 residues before the CDR3 does, and the rest of the CDR3 is filled in from the germline J gene. This record comes from a study of T cell clonality in common variable immunodeficiency. Study conclusions and caveats: In common variable immunodeficiency, TCR beta chains reportedly carried fewer deletions and N-nucleotide insertions.

Profiling relied on immunoSEQ multiplex PCR, and the TCRdb table lists in-frame clones only, not all of them. The sample contains 40,000 to 50,000 clones, none occurring once; about 6.3% lies in the top ten. Germline CDR1 DFQATT, CDR2 SNEGSKA (reference sequence). V was shortened by 0 bases and J by 9 bases, with 21 bases between the two germline ends. The CDR3 is made up of 17 amino acids. The genes are TRBV20-1 and TRBJ1-6, with D maybe TRBD1 (6 bases). The sequence was obtained from a human donor with common variable immunodeficiency. The sample was peripheral blood mononuclear cells. The part of the CDR3 DNA that was read is TGCAGTGCTAGAGACGCAAACCGGGACACGGTTCGTTCACCC. Its protein product is CSARDANRDTVRSP. In full, the CDR3 is CSARDANRDTVRSPLHF.